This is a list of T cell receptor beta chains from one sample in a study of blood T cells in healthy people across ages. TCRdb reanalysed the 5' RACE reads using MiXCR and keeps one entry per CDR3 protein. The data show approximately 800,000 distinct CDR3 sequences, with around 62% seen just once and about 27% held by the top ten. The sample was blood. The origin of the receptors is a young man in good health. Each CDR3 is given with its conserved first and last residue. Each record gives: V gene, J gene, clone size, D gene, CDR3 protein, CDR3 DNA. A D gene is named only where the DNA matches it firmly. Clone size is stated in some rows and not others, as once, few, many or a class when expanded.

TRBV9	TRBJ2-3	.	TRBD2	CASSPRGGAGDTQYF	TGTGCCAGCAGCCCCCGGGGGGGCGCTGGAGATACGCAGTATTTT
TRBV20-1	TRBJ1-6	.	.	CSATDSDYNSPLHF	TGCAGTGCTACCGACAGCGACTATAATTCACCCCTCCACTTT
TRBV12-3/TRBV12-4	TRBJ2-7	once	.	CASSLSVGSGDEQYF	TGTGCCAGCAGTTTATCGGTGGGATCAGGCGACGAGCAGTACTTC
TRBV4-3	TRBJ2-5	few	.	CASSQRDGETQYF	TGCGCCAGCAGCCAGAGGGATGGAGAGACCCAGTACTTC
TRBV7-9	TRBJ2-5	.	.	CAGSLSGGRQETQYF	TGTGCCGGCAGCTTATCTGGGGGACGGCAAGAGACCCAGTACTTC
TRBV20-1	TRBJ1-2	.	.	CSGGLAARGGDPYGYTF	TGCAGTGGAGGGCTAGCGGCAAGGGGGGGGGACCCCTATGGCTACACCTTC
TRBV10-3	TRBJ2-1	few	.	CAISESVYNEQFF	TGTGCCATCAGTGAGTCGGTATACAATGAGCAGTTCTTC
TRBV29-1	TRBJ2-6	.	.	CSVEGLKGANVLTF	TGCAGCGTTGAAGGTCTGAAAGGGGCCAACGTCCTGACTTTC
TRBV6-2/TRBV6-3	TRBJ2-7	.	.	CASSGLAGEQYF	TGTGCCAGCAGTGGGCTGGCAGGCGAGCAGTACTTC
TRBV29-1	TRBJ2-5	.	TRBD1	CSVDRGQGRETQYF	TGCAGCGTTGATAGGGGACAGGGGAGAGAGACCCAGTACTTC
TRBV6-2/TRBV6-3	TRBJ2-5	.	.	CASSYYSAESNYNEQYF	TGTGCCAGCAGTTACTATTCCGCCGAGTCGAATTACAATGAGCAGTACTTC
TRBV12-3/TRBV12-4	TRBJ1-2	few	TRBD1	CASSPGWGTDGYTF	TGTGCCAGCAGTCCAGGGTGGGGGACAGATGGCTACACCTTC
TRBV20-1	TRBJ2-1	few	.	CSAREATDSGEQFF	TGCAGTGCTAGAGAAGCGACCGACTCTGGTGAGCAGTTCTTC
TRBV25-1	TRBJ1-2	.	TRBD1	CASSDPDRLYGYTF	TGTGCCAGCAGCGACCCGGACAGGCTCTATGGCTACACCTTC
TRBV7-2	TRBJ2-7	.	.	CASTLGGLASYEQYF	TGTGCCAGCACTCTCGGGGGGCTAGCCTCGTACGAGCAGTACTTC